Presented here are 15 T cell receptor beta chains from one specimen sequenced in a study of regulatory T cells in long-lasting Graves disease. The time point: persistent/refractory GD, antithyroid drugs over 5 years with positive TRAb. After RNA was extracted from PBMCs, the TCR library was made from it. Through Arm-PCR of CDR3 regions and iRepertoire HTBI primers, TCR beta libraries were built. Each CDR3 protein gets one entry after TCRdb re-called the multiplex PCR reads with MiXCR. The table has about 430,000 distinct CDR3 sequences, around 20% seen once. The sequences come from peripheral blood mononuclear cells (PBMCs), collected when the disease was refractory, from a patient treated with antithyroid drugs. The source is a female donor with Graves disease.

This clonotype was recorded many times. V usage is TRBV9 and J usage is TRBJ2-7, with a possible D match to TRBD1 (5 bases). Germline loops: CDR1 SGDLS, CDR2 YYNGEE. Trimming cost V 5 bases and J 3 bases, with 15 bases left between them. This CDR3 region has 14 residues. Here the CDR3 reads CASSSGLVNYEQYF. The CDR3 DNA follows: TGTGCCAGCAGTTCAGGGCTCGTAAACTACGAGCAGTACTTC.

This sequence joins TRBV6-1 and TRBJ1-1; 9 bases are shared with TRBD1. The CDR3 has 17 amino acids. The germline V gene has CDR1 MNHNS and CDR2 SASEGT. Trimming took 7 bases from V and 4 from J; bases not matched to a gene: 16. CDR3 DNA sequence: TGTGCCAGCAACAAAAACAGGGGGCTTTTCACAAGCACTGAAGCTTTCTTT. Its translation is CASNKNRGLFTSTEAFF.

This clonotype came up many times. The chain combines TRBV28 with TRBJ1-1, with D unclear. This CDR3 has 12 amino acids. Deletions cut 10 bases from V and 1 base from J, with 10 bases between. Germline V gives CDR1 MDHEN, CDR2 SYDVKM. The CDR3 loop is CATSTWNTEAFF. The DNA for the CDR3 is TGTGCCACCTCGACGTGGAACACTGAAGCTTTCTTT.

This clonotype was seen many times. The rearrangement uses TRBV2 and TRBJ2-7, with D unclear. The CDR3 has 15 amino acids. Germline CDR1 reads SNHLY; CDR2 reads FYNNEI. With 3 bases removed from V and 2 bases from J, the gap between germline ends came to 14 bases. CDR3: CASSEGSLGTYEQYF. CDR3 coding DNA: TGTGCCAGCAGTGAGGGCAGCTTGGGTACCTACGAGCAGTACTTC.

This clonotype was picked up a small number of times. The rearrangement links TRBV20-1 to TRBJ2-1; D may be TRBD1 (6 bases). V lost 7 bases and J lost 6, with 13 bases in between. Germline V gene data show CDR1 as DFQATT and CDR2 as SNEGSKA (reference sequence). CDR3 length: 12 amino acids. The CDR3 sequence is CSESGRGNEQFF. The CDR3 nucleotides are TGCAGTGAGAGCGGCAGGGGCAATGAGCAGTTCTTC.

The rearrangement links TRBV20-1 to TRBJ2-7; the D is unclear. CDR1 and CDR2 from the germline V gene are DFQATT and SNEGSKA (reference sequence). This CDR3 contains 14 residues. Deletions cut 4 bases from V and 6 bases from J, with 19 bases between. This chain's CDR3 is CSATLDSRGSEQYF. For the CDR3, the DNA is TGCAGTGCTACCCTAGACTCACGTGGCTCCGAGCAGTACTTC.

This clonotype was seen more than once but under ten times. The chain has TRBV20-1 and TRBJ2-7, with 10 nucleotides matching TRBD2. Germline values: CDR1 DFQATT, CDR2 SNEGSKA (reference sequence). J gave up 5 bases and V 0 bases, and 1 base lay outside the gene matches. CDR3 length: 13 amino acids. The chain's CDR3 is CSARDTSGNEQYF. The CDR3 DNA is TGCAGTGCTAGAGATACTAGCGGGAACGAGCAGTACTTC.

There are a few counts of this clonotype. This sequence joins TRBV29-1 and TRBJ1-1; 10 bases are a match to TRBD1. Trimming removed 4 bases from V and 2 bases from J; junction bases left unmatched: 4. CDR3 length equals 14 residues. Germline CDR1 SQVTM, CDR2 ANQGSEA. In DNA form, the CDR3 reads TGCAGCGTTGGAGGACAGGGGGTTAACACTGAAGCTTTCTTT. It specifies CSVGGQGVNTEAFF. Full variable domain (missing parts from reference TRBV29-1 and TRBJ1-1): SAVISQKPSRDICQRGTSLTIQCQVDSQVTMMFWYRQQPGQSLTLIATANQGSEATYESGFVIDKFPISRPNLTFSTLTVSNMSPEDSSIYLCSVGGQGVNTEAFFGQGTRLTVV.

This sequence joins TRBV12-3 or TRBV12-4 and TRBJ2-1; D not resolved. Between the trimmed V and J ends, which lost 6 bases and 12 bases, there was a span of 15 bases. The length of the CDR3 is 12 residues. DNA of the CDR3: TGTGCCAGCAGCGTCGACCTCTTAAGGCAGTTCTTC. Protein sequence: CASSVDLLRQFF.

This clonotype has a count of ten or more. The CDR3 nucleotides are TGTGCCAGCAGCTCCAGGGTCACGTACGAGCAGTACTTC. Protein sequence: CASSSRVTYEQYF. V and J are TRBV7-2 and TRBJ2-7, with D possibly matching TRBD1 (5 bases). Germline values: CDR1 SGHTA, CDR2 FQGNSA. V lost 4 bases to trimming and J lost 4 bases, with 11 bases between them. The CDR3 has 13 amino acids.

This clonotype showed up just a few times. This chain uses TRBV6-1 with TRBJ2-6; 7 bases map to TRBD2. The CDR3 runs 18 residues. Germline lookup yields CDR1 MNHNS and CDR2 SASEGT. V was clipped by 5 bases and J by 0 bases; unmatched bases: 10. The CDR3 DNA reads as TGTGCCAGCAGTCGCCAGACTAGCTTGAGCTCTGGGGCCAACGTCCTGACTTTC. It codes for CASSRQTSLSSGANVLTF.

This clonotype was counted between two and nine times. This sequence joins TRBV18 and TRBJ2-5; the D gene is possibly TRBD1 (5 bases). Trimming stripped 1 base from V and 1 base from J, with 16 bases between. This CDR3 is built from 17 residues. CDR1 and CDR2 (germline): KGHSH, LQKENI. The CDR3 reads CASSPQQVQPGQETQYF. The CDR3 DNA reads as TGTGCCAGCTCACCACAACAGGTCCAACCAGGCCAAGAGACCCAGTACTTC.

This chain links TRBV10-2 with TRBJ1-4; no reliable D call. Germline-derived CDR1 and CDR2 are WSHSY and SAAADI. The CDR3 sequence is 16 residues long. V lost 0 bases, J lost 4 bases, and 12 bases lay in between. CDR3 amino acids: CASSESKPVLNEKLFF. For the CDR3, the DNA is TGCGCCAGCAGTGAGTCCAAACCGGTTCTTAATGAAAAACTGTTTTTT.

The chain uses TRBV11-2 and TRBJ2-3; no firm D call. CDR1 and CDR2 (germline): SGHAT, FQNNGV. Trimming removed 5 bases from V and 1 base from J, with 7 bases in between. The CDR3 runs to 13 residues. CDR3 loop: CASSALGTDTQYF. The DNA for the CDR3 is TGTGCCAGCAGCGCCTTGGGCACAGATACGCAGTATTTT.

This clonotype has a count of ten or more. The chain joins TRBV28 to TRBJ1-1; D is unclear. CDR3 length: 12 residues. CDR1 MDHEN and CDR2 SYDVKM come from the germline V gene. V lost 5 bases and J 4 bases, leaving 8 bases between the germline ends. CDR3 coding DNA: TGTGCCAGCAGTGTACGACTCACTGAAGCTTTCTTT. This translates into CASSVRLTEAFF.